These T cell receptor beta chains were read from a single sample in a study of cytomegalovirus exposure and HLA in healthy donors. Sequenced by immunoSEQ multiplex PCR; TCRdb stores in-frame clones only, minus some. Of fewer than 130,000 clones listed, more than 60% are singletons. Sequencing input: PBMCs. These receptors came from a man aged 25-45 years in good health and CMV-seropositive. CDR3s include the opening cysteine and the closing phenylalanine or tryptophan. D genes are given only for firm matches. Only some rows state a clone size, as once, few, many or a class for expanded clones.

>TRBJ2-2|14|TRBV6-1|TRBD2|NA
CAVRVAGNTGELFF
TGTGCCGTAAGGGTAGCGGGGAACACCGGGGAGCTGTTTTTT
>TRBJ1-5|12|TRBV19|NA|NA
CASHSWGQPQHF
TGTGCCAGCCACTCTTGGGGCCAGCCCCAGCATTTT
>TRBJ2-1|16|TRBV11-2|TRBD1|NA
CASSYYSGTGDSREFF
TGTGCCAGCAGCTATTATTCCGGGACAGGGGACTCGAGGGAGTTCTTC
>TRBJ1-5|15|TRBV7-9|TRBD1|NA
CASSEGTASNQPQHF
TGTGCCAGCAGCGAAGGGACAGCTAGCAATCAGCCCCAGCATTTT
>TRBJ1-2|16|TRBV4-2|NA|NA
CASSQERTRVDYGYTF
TGTGCCAGCAGCCAAGAGAGGACAAGAGTGGACTATGGCTACACCTTC
>TRBJ1-5|15|TRBV5-1|TRBD1|NA
CASSLGGDSFQPQHF
TGCGCCAGCAGCTTGGGGGGGGACAGTTTTCAGCCCCAGCATTTT
>TRBJ2-2|13|TRBV29-1|NA|NA
CSVVRVVTGELFF
TGCAGCGTTGTTCGGGTCGTCACCGGGGAGCTGTTTTTT
>TRBJ2-7|11|TRBV19|NA|NA
CASSTGYEQYF
TGTGCCAGTAGTACCGGCTACGAGCAGTACTTC
>TRBJ2-2|13|TRBV5-6|TRBD2|NA
CASRSSGTGELFF
TGTGCCAGCCGTTCTAGCGGGACCGGGGAGCTGTTTTTT
>TRBJ2-5|16|TRBV6-1|NA|NA
CASSEAGGLIQETQYF
TGTGCCAGCAGTGAAGCGGGGGGGCTGATCCAAGAGACCCAGTACTTC
>TRBJ2-6|16|TRBV5-6|NA|NA
CASSLDPGSGANVLTF
TGTGCCAGCAGCTTGGATCCGGGCTCTGGGGCCAACGTCCTGACTTTC
>TRBJ1-6|16|TRBV5-4|TRBD1|once
CASSQVGQALYSPLHF
TGTGCCAGCAGCCAAGTAGGACAGGCCCTATATTCACCCCTCCACTTT
>TRBJ1-2|14|TRBV5-1|TRBD1|NA
CASSLGDSQNGYTF
TGCGCCAGCAGCTTGGGGGACAGTCAAAATGGCTACACCTTC
>TRBJ1-1|13|TRBV7-9|NA|few
CASSPTENTEAFF
TGTGCCAGCAGCCCGACAGAGAACACTGAAGCTTTCTTT
>TRBJ2-7|16|TRBV7-8|TRBD1|NA
CASSPPPWDRYYEQYF
TGTGCCAGCAGCCCCCCGCCCTGGGACAGATACTACGAGCAGTACTTC
>TRBJ1-1|17|TRBV7-9|TRBD1|few
CASSFTTGTELNTEAFF
TGTGCCAGCAGCTTTACGACAGGGACTGAGTTGAACACTGAAGCTTTCTTT
>TRBJ2-7|14|TRBV5-1|NA|NA
CASSLEGNSYEQYF
TGCGCCAGCAGCTTGGAGGGGAACTCCTACGAGCAGTACTTC
>TRBJ2-3|15|TRBV6-6|TRBD2|NA
CASCKRGGFLNTQYF
TGTGCCAGCTGCAAGCGGGGGGGCTTTTTAAATACGCAGTATTTT
>TRBJ2-7|12|TRBV7-2|NA|NA
CASSSRNYEQYF
TGTGCCAGCAGCTCGAGAAACTACGAGCAGTACTTC
>TRBJ2-5|17|TRBV15|TRBD2|NA
CATSRGKLAGGLGTQYF
TGTGCCACCAGCAGAGGAAAACTAGCGGGGGGGCTGGGGACCCAGTACTTC
>TRBJ1-3|14|TRBV10-3|TRBD1|NA
CAIRPGQGINTIYF
TGTGCCATCAGACCGGGACAGGGTATCAACACCATATATTTT
>TRBJ2-7|13|TRBV7-2|NA|few
CASSFTPTYEQYF
TGTGCCAGCAGCTTCACACCCACCTACGAGCAGTACTTC
>TRBJ2-1|14|TRBV15|TRBD2|NA
CATSRKLAGYEQFF
TGTGCCACCAGCAGAAAACTAGCGGGGTATGAGCAGTTCTTC
>TRBJ1-4|15|TRBV5-1|TRBD1|NA
CASSLTGGPNEKLFF
TGCGCCAGCAGCCTAACAGGGGGCCCAAATGAAAAACTGTTTTTT
>TRBJ2-7|14|TRBV25-1|TRBD1|NA
CASSGQGDLYEQYF
TGTGCCAGCAGTGGACAGGGAGACCTCTACGAGCAGTACTTC
>TRBJ1-1|16|TRBV27|TRBD1|NA
CASSLSTGERVTEAFF
TGTGCCAGCAGTTTATCGACAGGGGAAAGGGTCACTGAAGCTTTCTTT